These T cell receptor beta chains were read from a single sample in a study of cytomegalovirus exposure and HLA in healthy donors. TCRdb's table, derived via immunoSEQ multiplex PCR, lists solely in-frame clones and lacks some. The table has around 55,000 clones, over 75% seen once. The source material was PBMCs. These receptors were collected from a man aged 18 to 29 in good health and CMV-seronegative. CDR3s include the opening cysteine and the closing phenylalanine or tryptophan. D genes are given only for firm matches. Only some rows state a clone size, as once, few, many or a class for expanded clones.

>NA|TRBV11-2|TRBJ1-2|NA
CATDTEGYGYTF
TGTGCCACCGACACGGAGGGCTATGGCTACACCTTC
>NA|TRBV27|TRBJ2-3|NA
CASSPDYWPPDTQYF
TGTGCCAGCAGTCCAGACTATTGGCCTCCCGATACGCAGTATTTT
>NA|TRBV28|TRBJ2-7|NA
CASSFPGTSYEQYF
TGTGCCAGCAGTTTCCCGGGAACCTCCTACGAGCAGTACTTC
>NA|TRBV6-5|TRBJ2-1|TRBD2
CASSYGASGNEQFF
TGTGCCAGCAGTTACGGGGCTAGCGGTAATGAGCAGTTCTTC
>NA|TRBV28|TRBJ2-7|TRBD2
CASQSPAGGLSEQYF
TGTGCCAGCCAATCTCCAGCGGGAGGGCTTAGCGAGCAGTACTTC
>NA|TRBV9|TRBJ2-2|NA
CASSVGDRANTGELFF
TGTGCCAGCAGCGTTGGCGACAGAGCGAACACCGGGGAGCTGTTTTTT
>NA|TRBV6-6|TRBJ2-7|NA
CASSYGRETEQYF
TGTGCCAGCAGTTACGGCAGGGAAACCGAGCAGTACTTC
>NA|TRBV19|TRBJ2-1|NA
CASSRQYSYNEQFF
TGTGCCAGTAGTCGACAGTACTCCTACAATGAGCAGTTCTTC
>NA|TRBV5-1|TRBJ1-2|TRBD1
CASSWDRGGGYTF
TGCGCCAGCAGCTGGGACAGGGGAGGCGGCTACACCTTC
>NA|TRBV6-5|TRBJ1-2|NA
CASSYHGGYTF
TGTGCCAGCAGCTACCACGGTGGCTACACCTTC
>NA|TRBV10-1|TRBJ2-2|NA
CASSRDLNTGELFF
TGCGCCAGCAGTAGGGACTTGAACACCGGGGAGCTGTTTTTT
>NA|TRBV27|TRBJ2-1|TRBD2
CASSGTSGGEQFF
TGTGCCAGCAGTGGAACTAGCGGGGGTGAGCAGTTCTTC
>NA|TRBV27|TRBJ2-5|TRBD2
CASRSWTSAEKETQYF
TGTGCCAGCAGATCTTGGACTAGCGCAGAAAAAGAGACCCAGTACTTC
>NA|TRBV19|TRBJ1-1|NA
CASWTAGVNTEAFF
TGTGCCAGTTGGACAGCGGGAGTTAACACTGAAGCTTTCTTT
>NA|TRBV28|TRBJ2-1|NA
CASLRGLAFNEQFF
TGTGCCAGCCTAAGAGGCCTAGCATTCAATGAGCAGTTCTTC
>NA|TRBV5-1|TRBJ1-2|NA
CASSLDIHYGYTF
TGCGCCAGCAGCCTGGACATTCACTATGGCTACACCTTC
>once|TRBV5-1|TRBJ2-2|TRBD1
CASSPMTGTGELFF
TGCGCCAGCAGCCCCATGACAGGGACCGGGGAGCTGTTTTTT
>NA|TRBV11-2|TRBJ2-2|TRBD1
CASSLDPRTGGTGELFF
TGTGCCAGCAGCTTAGATCCGAGAACAGGGGGCACCGGGGAGCTGTTTTTT
>NA|TRBV5-6|TRBJ1-2|NA
CASSLTSGDFRGYTF
TGTGCCAGCAGCTTGACTTCGGGGGATTTTCGTGGCTACACCTTC
>NA|TRBV30|TRBJ1-4|TRBD1
CAWSTGIGEKLFF
TGTGCCTGGTCGACAGGGATAGGAGAAAAACTGTTTTTT
>NA|TRBV19|TRBJ1-3|TRBD1
CASSNLGQGARNF
TGTGCCAGTAGTAACCTGGGACAGGGGGCTAGGAATTTC
>NA|TRBV29-1|TRBJ2-3|NA
CSDRTARTDTQYF
TGCAGCGACCGGACAGCCCGCACAGATACGCAGTATTTT
>NA|TRBV28|TRBJ2-4|TRBD2
CASSLLAGVAKNIQYF
TGTGCCAGCAGTTTATTGGCGGGAGTAGCCAAAAACATTCAGTACTTC
>NA|TRBV2|TRBJ1-2|NA
CASTQGYYGYTF
TGTGCCAGCACACAGGGATACTATGGCTACACCTTC
>few|TRBV11-2|TRBJ2-1|NA
CASSLSSGNNEQFF
TGTGCCAGCAGCTTATCATCAGGGAACAATGAGCAGTTCTTC
>NA|TRBV7-9|TRBJ1-2|TRBD1
CASSLEGAQGYTF
TGTGCCAGCAGCCTGGAGGGGGCGCAGGGCTACACCTTC
>NA|TRBV6-5|TRBJ2-7|TRBD2
CASSLGGGPDEQYF
TGTGCCAGCAGCCTCGGGGGAGGGCCGGACGAGCAGTACTTC
>NA|TRBV28|TRBJ2-1|TRBD1
CASSPDRGFVNEQFF
TGTGCCAGCAGTCCGGACAGGGGCTTTGTCAATGAGCAGTTCTTC
>NA|TRBV4-1|TRBJ2-1|TRBD1
CASRPGTGGEQFF
TGCGCCAGCAGACCCGGGACAGGGGGTGAGCAGTTCTTC
>NA|TRBV7-2|TRBJ2-5|NA
CASSSWAIGEETQYF
TGTGCCAGCAGCTCGTGGGCAATTGGGGAGGAGACCCAGTACTTC
>once|TRBV28|TRBJ1-1|NA
CASSLSSGGSGGIF
TGTGCCAGCAGTTTAAGTTCGGGGGGTTCTGGCGGGATCTTT
>once|TRBV6-5|TRBJ2-1|NA
CASSYGGSLYNEQFF
TGTGCCAGCAGTTACGGCGGGTCTCTGTACAATGAGCAGTTCTTC
>NA|TRBV6-5|TRBJ2-3|TRBD1
CASSRNTGVGRQYF
TGTGCCAGCAGTCGCAATACAGGGGTGGGACGGCAGTATTTT
>NA|TRBV6-4|TRBJ2-3|TRBD1
CASSLGTGADTQYF
TGTGCCAGCAGCCTAGGGACAGGGGCAGATACGCAGTATTTT
>NA|TRBV5-8|TRBJ1-5|NA
CASSLQNQPQHF
TGTGCCAGCAGCTTACAGAATCAGCCCCAGCATTTT
>NA|TRBV27|TRBJ2-7|NA
CASRYKGVNSYEQYF
TGTGCCAGCAGATATAAGGGGGTGAACTCCTACGAGCAGTACTTC
>NA|TRBV2|TRBJ2-5|TRBD2
CASSEALLGWGGEETQYF
TGTGCCAGCAGTGAAGCGCTTCTGGGTTGGGGGGGAGAAGAGACCCAGTACTTC
>NA|TRBV19|TRBJ2-7|TRBD1
CASSPQSSRDRGLPHEQYF
TGTGCCAGTAGTCCCCAGTCGAGCCGGGACAGGGGGCTTCCCCACGAGCAGTACTTC
>NA|TRBV5-5|TRBJ2-7|NA
CASSLILTGTYEQYF
TGTGCCAGCAGCTTGATATTGACGGGGACCTACGAGCAGTACTTC
>NA|TRBV18|TRBJ1-5|NA
CASSPGGQSNQPQHF
TGTGCCAGCTCACCAGGGGGCCAGAGCAATCAGCCCCAGCATTTT
>once|TRBV2|TRBJ1-4|TRBD1
CASSDLQGRKEKLFF
TGTGCCAGCAGTGACTTACAGGGGAGGAAGGAAAAACTGTTTTTT
>once|TRBV7-9|TRBJ2-1|TRBD2
CASSSEPTSGRGRDEQFF
TGTGCCAGCAGCTCAGAACCTACTAGCGGGAGGGGTAGGGATGAGCAGTTCTTC